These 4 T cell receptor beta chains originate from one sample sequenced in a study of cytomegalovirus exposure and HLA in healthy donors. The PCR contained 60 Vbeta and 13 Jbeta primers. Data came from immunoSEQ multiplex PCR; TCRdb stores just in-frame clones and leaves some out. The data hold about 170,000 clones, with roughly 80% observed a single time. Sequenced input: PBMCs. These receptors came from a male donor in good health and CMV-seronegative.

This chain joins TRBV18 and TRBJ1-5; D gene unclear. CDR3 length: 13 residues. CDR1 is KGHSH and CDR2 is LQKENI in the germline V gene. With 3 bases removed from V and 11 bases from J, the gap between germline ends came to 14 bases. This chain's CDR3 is CASSPESGGSQHF. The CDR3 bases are TGTGCCAGCTCACCGGAAAGTGGAGGATCCCAGCATTTT.

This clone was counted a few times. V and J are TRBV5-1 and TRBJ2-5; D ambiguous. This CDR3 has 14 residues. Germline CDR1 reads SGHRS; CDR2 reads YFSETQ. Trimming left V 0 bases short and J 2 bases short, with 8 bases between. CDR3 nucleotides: TGCGCCAGCAGCTTGGGAGATCTACAAGAGACCCAGTACTTC. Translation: CASSLGDLQETQYF.

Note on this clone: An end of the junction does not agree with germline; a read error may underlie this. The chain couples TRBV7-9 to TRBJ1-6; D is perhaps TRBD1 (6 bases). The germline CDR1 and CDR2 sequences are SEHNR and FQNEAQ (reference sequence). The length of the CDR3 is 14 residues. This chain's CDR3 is CSSSLAQGNSPLHF. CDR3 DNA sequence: TGTTCCAGCAGCTTAGCACAGGGTAATTCACCCCTCCACTTT. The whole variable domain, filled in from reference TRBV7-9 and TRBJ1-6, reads DTGVSQNPRHKITKRGQNVTFRCDPISEHNRLYWYRQTLGQGPEFLTYFQNEAQLEKSRLLSDRFSAERPKGSFSTLEIQRTEQGDSAMYLCSSSLAQGNSPLHFGNGTRLTVT.

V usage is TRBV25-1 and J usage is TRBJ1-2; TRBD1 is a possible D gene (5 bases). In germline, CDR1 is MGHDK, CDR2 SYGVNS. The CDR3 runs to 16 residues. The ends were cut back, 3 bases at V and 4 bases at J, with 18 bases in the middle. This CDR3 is CASSEDWGVDPYGYTF. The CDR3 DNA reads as TGTGCCAGCAGTGAGGATTGGGGCGTAGACCCCTATGGCTACACCTTC.